These 16 T cell receptor beta chains share one sample of origin, sequenced in a study of cytomegalovirus exposure and HLA in healthy donors. The primer mix had 60 Vbeta and 13 Jbeta primers. Here immunoSEQ multiplex PCR was the method, and the copy in TCRdb shows in-frame clones only, minus some. The table shows approximately 80,000 clones, with over 60% occurring only once. What was sequenced was PBMCs. These receptors came from a woman between 40 and 50 years old in good health and CMV-seropositive.

V and J are TRBV5-1 and TRBJ2-6; 7 bases map to TRBD1. V lost 6 bases to trimming and J lost 1 base; unmatched junction nucleotides: 10. The CDR3 runs 17 residues. Germline V lookup: CDR1 SGHRS, CDR2 YFSETQ. CDR3 protein: CASNLTGLVSGANVLTF. In nucleotides, the CDR3 is TGCGCCAGCAACCTGACAGGGCTTGTTTCTGGGGCCAACGTCCTGACTTTC. Together with reference TRBV5-1 and TRBJ2-6, the CDR3 gives the full variable domain: KAGVTQTPRYLIKTRGQQVTLSCSPISGHRSVSWYQQTPGQGLQFLFEYFSETQRNKGNFPGRFSGRQFSNSRSEMNVSTLELGDSALYLCASNLTGLVSGANVLTFGAGSRLTVL.

The chain has TRBV19 and TRBJ2-7; 8 positions match TRBD1. Germline lookup yields CDR1 LNHDA and CDR2 SQIVND (reference sequence). The V and J ends lost 3 bases and 5 bases, in that order; junction bases with no gene match: 6. The CDR3 is made up of 14 amino acids. CDR3 bases: TGTGCCAGTAGTATGGGACAGGTAGTTGACGAGCAGTACTTC. Protein sequence: CASSMGQVVDEQYF.

The CDR3 loop is CASSRGGTGYDTEAFF. The DNA for the CDR3 is TGTGCCAGCAGCCGTGGAGGGACAGGGTATGACACTGAAGCTTTCTTT. J is TRBJ1-1 and V is TRBV5-4; TRBD1 agrees at 9 bases. This CDR3 is built from 16 residues. J was trimmed by 3 bases and V by 4 bases; bases with no gene match: 10. CDR1 is SGHNT and CDR2 is YYREEE in the germline V gene (reference sequence).

This clone has just one count. One end of the junction does not line up with germline, which may come from a read error. V and J are TRBV29-1 and TRBJ1-2, with unresolved D. The CDR3 runs 16 residues. CDR1 is SQVTM and CDR2 is ANQGSEA in the germline V gene. The CDR3 coding sequence is TGCAGCGCCGGTGACATGACGGATCTCTATGGCTATGGCTACCCCTTC. This translates into CSAGDMTDLYGYGYPF.

The CDR3 bases are TGTGCCATCAGTGAGTCGGGGGCCGGAGGTGAAGCTTTCTTT. This gives the protein CAISESGAGGEAFF. The genes are TRBV10-3 and TRBJ1-1, with D tentatively TRBD1 (6 bases). This CDR3 is built from 14 residues. The germline gives CDR1 ENHRY, CDR2 SYGVKD. V lost 0 bases and J lost 7, with 12 bases in between.

V and J are TRBV6-4 and TRBJ2-3; 10 positions agree with TRBD2. The ends lost 0 bases at V and 3 bases at J; junction bases unmatched: 3. This CDR3 has 16 amino acids. Per the germline V gene, CDR1 is MRHNA and CDR2 is SNTAGT. CDR3 nucleotides: TGTGCCAGCAGTGACTCTGCTAGCGGGAGTACAGATACGCAGTATTTT. This encodes CASSDSASGSTDTQYF.

This clone was detected once. This chain joins TRBV27 and TRBJ1-1; D is unclear. The V and J ends lost 3 bases and 4 bases respectively, with 15 bases between them. CDR1 is MNHEY, CDR2 SMNVEV, per germline (reference sequence). The CDR3 is made up of 15 amino acids. DNA for the CDR3: TGTGCCAGCAGTTTTCCCGGCCAGGTGATCACTGAAGCTTTCTTT. Translated, it gives CASSFPGQVITEAFF.

V gene TRBV4-1 combines with J gene TRBJ1-2, with D possibly being TRBD1 (6 bases). CDR1 MGHRA and CDR2 YSYEKL come from the germline V gene. The CDR3 has 16 residues. Trimming took off 4 bases at V and 10 bases at J, with 25 bases between the two ends. CDR3: CASSRYRGGADLAYTF. Here the CDR3 DNA reads TGCGCCAGCAGCCGCTACCGCGGGGGCGCAGACCTCGCCTACACCTTC.

The rearrangement joins TRBV4-1 to TRBJ2-1, with 9 bases aligning to TRBD1. This CDR3 has 15 residues. Per germline, CDR1 MGHRA and CDR2 YSYEKL. The J segment lost 3 bases and the V segment lost 3 bases, leaving 3 bases of the junction unmatched. This chain's CDR3 is CASSHATGGYNEQFF. The CDR3 coding sequence is TGCGCCAGCAGCCACGCGACAGGGGGCTACAATGAGCAGTTCTTC.

The rearrangement links TRBV5-6 to TRBJ1-1; D is undetermined. This CDR3 has 14 amino acids. Germline V gene lookup returns CDR1 SGHDT and CDR2 YYEEEE. Trimming shortened V by 7 bases and J by 5 bases, and 18 bases separated the two germline ends. The CDR3 DNA reads as TGTGCCAGCGGCAATCCGTCACAGTCTACTGAAGCTTTCTTT. Residues: CASGNPSQSTEAFF.

The chain carries TRBV29-1 and TRBJ2-2; D perhaps matches TRBD2 (5 bases). The germline V and J ends were trimmed by 6 bases and 2 bases, with 19 bases remaining between them. The germline CDR1 and CDR2 sequences are SQVTM and ANQGSEA. The CDR3 totals 16 residues. CDR3 nucleotides: TGCAGCGTCCGATTAGATTCCCGGGGTAACACCGGGGAGCTGTTTTTT. Protein: CSVRLDSRGNTGELFF.

The chain recombines TRBV7-2 with TRBJ2-7; D gene ambiguous. The germline V and J ends were trimmed by 2 bases and 5 bases, with 10 bases remaining between them. CDR3 length: 13 residues. Germline V gene lookup returns CDR1 SGHTA and CDR2 FQGNSA. CDR3 DNA sequence: TGTGCCAGCAGCTTATCCCCCACAAACGAGCAGTACTTC. Its protein is CASSLSPTNEQYF. The whole variable domain, remainder taken from reference TRBV7-2 and TRBJ2-7, is GAGVSQSPSNKVTEKGKDVELRCDPISGHTALYWYRQSLGQGLEFLIYFQGNSAPDKSGLPSDRFSAERTGGSVSTLTIQRTQQEDSAVYLCASSLSPTNEQYFGPGTRLTVT.

J is TRBJ2-7 and V is TRBV7-8, with 11 bases matching TRBD1. Germline loops: CDR1 SGHVS, CDR2 FQNEAQ. The CDR3 totals 15 residues. The V and J ends lost 5 bases and 1 base, in that order; junction bases with no gene match: 4. This chain's CDR3 is CASSIRDRGSYEQYF. The CDR3, as DNA: TGTGCCAGCAGCATCCGGGACAGGGGGTCCTACGAGCAGTACTTC.

This clone was counted only a few times. The chain recombines TRBV6-1 with TRBJ2-3; TRBD2 matches 7 bases. Trimming took 4 bases from V and 4 from J; bases not matched to a gene: 8. Germline lookup yields CDR1 MNHNS and CDR2 SASEGT. This CDR3 region has 15 residues. The CDR3 DNA follows: TGTGCCAGCAGTGTCGGCGGGAGTTGGTCAGATACGCAGTATTTT. Residues: CASSVGGSWSDTQYF.

This rearrangement joins TRBV7-2 to TRBJ2-3, with 14 bases matching TRBD2. This CDR3 is 16 amino acids long. V was clipped by 4 bases and J by 7 bases; unmatched bases: 7. Germline V gives CDR1 SGHTA, CDR2 FQGNSA. The CDR3 spells CASSSRLAGGHNTQYF. The CDR3 DNA reads TGTGCCAGCAGCTCTCGACTAGCGGGGGGGCACAATACGCAGTATTTT. Filled out from reference TRBV7-2 and TRBJ2-3, the complete variable domain reads GAGVSQSPSNKVTEKGKDVELRCDPISGHTALYWYRQSLGQGLEFLIYFQGNSAPDKSGLPSDRFSAERTGGSVSTLTIQRTQQEDSAVYLCASSSRLAGGHNTQYFGPGTRLTVL.

The chain couples TRBV6-1 to TRBJ2-7, with TRBD1 matching 9 bases. V lost 6 bases to trimming and J lost 4 bases; unmatched junction nucleotides: 10. This CDR3 has 15 residues. CDR1 MNHNS and CDR2 SASEGT come from the germline V gene. CDR3 nucleotide sequence: TGTGCCAGCAGAGATACCGGGACAGGGCATTACGAGCAGTACTTC. Protein sequence: CASRDTGTGHYEQYF.